The 8 T cell receptor beta chains below all came from one sample that was sequenced in a study of cytomegalovirus exposure and HLA in healthy donors (dated 2017 in TCRdb). Receptor amplification or capture employed the immunoSEQ multiplex PCR assay. For the multiplex PCR, a mixture combining 60 forward primers for TCR Vbeta segments and 13 reverse primers for TCR Jbeta segments was used. TCRdb took this table from immuneACCESS and kept in-frame rearrangements with V and J called. Such tables lack part of the clones; where checked against another copy, unresolved V genes explain under half of the gap, and the rest is unexplained. The data table for this sample lists around 140,000 clones. The top ten clones comprise roughly 1.6% of the sample. Source material: PBMCs. The receptors stem from a woman aged 40 to 55 in good health and CMV-seronegative.

The genes are TRBV7-9 and TRBJ1-1; D might be TRBD1 (5 bases). CDR3 size: 14 residues. Germline V gene lookup returns CDR1 SEHNR and CDR2 FQNEAQ (reference sequence). V was trimmed by 2 bases and J by 4 bases, leaving 11 bases between them. The CDR3 here is CASSLQGRGTEAFF. CDR3 DNA sequence: TGTGCCAGCAGCTTACAGGGTAGGGGCACTGAAGCTTTCTTT.

The rearrangement joins TRBV27 to TRBJ1-1; 10 bases are shared with TRBD1. V trimming: 5 bases; J trimming: 10 bases; junction bases outside the gene matches: 13. In germline, CDR1 is MNHEY, CDR2 SMNVEV (reference sequence). The CDR3 has 15 amino acids. The CDR3 nucleotides read TGTGCCAGCAGTCTGAAGGGACAGGGGCGTGGTGGAGCTTTCTTT. This translates into CASSLKGQGRGGAFF.

V and J are TRBV2 and TRBJ2-7; D is uncertain. Between the trimmed V and J ends, which lost 3 bases and 0 bases, there was a span of 9 bases. In germline, CDR1 is SNHLY, CDR2 FYNNEI. This CDR3 spans 14 amino acids. CDR3 region: CASSDGRISYEQYF. CDR3 nucleotides: TGTGCCAGCAGTGACGGCAGGATCTCCTACGAGCAGTACTTC.

The chain carries TRBV19 and TRBJ1-5; 7 positions agree with TRBD1. Trimming took 4 bases from V and 7 from J; bases not matched to a gene: 7. This CDR3 has 14 amino acids. Germline V CDR1 and CDR2: LNHDA, SQIVND (reference sequence). CDR3 loop: CASSTTGMDQPQHF. CDR3 coding DNA: TGTGCCAGTAGTACGACAGGGATGGACCAGCCCCAGCATTTT.

The chain joins TRBV18 to TRBJ2-3; 16 bases match TRBD2. CDR3 length: 19 residues. The V gene end was trimmed by 0 bases and the J gene end by 2 bases; junction bases not matched to a gene: 5. CDR1 and CDR2 from the germline V gene are KGHSH and LQKENI. The CDR3 protein is CASSPPGLAGGTTTDTQYF. CDR3 nucleotides: TGTGCCAGCTCACCACCGGGACTAGCGGGGGGGACCACCACAGATACGCAGTATTTT.

The chain recombines TRBV9 with TRBJ1-5; perhaps TRBD1 as D (5 bases). Germline assignment: CDR1 SGDLS and CDR2 YYNGEE. This CDR3 has 15 amino acids. V dropped 1 base and J dropped 4 bases, with 12 bases sitting between them. This CDR3 reads CASSVPRTSNQPQHF. The DNA of the CDR3 is TGTGCCAGCAGCGTACCGAGGACATCTAATCAGCCCCAGCATTTT.

The rearrangement uses TRBV5-4 and TRBJ2-5; a weak D match, TRBD2 (6 bases). This CDR3 contains 13 residues. CDR1 and CDR2 (germline): SGHNT, YYREEE (reference sequence). Trimming shortened V by 5 bases and J by 1 base, and 9 bases separated the two germline ends. Written as DNA, the CDR3 is TGTGCCAGCAGGCTCGGGAGCCAAGAGACCCAGTACTTC. Protein sequence: CASRLGSQETQYF.

CDR3 amino acids: CASGSVTGNTGELFF. The CDR3 nucleotides read TGTGCCAGCGGCTCCGTGACAGGGAACACCGGGGAGCTGTTTTTT. The chain carries TRBV9 and TRBJ2-2, with a tentative D call TRBD1 (6 bases). CDR3 length equals 15 residues. The V end was cut by 7 bases, the J end by 1 base, with 14 bases between. CDR1 and CDR2 from the germline V gene are SGDLS and YYNGEE.